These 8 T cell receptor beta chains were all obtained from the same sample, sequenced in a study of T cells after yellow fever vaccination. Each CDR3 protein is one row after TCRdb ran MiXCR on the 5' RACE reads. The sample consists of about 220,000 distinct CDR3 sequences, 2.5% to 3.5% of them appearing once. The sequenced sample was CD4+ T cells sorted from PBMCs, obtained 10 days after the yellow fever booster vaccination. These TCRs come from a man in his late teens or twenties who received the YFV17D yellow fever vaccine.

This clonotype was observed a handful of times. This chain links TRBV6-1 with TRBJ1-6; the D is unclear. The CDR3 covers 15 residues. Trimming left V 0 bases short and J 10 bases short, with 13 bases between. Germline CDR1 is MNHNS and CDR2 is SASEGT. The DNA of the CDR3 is TGTGCCAGCAGTGAAGCGTTGGAGGTGCTATCACCCCTCCACTTT. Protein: CASSEALEVLSPLHF.

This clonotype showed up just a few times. CDR3 in amino acids: CASSLFADSTDTQYF. In DNA form, the CDR3 reads TGTGCCAGCAGTTTATTCGCGGACAGCACAGATACGCAGTATTTT. V is TRBV12-3 or TRBV12-4 and J is TRBJ2-3; no firm D call. Trimming removed 2 bases from V and 0 bases from J, with 9 bases in between. The CDR3 is 15 amino acids.

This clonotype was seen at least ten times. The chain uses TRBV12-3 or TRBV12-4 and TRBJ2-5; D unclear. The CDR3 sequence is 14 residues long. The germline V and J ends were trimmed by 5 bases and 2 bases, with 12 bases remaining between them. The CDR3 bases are TGTGCCAGCAGTCCCCCGAGCAGGCAAGAGACCCAGTACTTC. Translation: CASSPPSRQETQYF.

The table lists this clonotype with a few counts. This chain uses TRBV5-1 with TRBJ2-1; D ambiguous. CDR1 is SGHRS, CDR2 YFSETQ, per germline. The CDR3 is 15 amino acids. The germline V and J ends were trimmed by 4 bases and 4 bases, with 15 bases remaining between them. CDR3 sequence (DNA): TGCGCCAGCAGCCGAGTCTGGACCCGATACAATGAGCAGTTCTTC. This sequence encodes CASSRVWTRYNEQFF.

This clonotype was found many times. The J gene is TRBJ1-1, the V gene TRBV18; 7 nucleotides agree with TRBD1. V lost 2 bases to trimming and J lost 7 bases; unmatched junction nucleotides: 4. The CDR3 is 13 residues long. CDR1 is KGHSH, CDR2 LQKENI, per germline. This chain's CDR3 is CASSPDRAHEAFF. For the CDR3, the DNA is TGTGCCAGCTCACCAGACAGGGCCCATGAAGCTTTCTTT.

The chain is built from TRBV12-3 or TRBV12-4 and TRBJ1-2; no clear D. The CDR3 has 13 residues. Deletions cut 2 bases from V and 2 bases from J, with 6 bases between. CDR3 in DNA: TGTGCCAGCAGTTTACGGCGGAACTATGGCTACACCTTC. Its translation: CASSLRRNYGYTF.

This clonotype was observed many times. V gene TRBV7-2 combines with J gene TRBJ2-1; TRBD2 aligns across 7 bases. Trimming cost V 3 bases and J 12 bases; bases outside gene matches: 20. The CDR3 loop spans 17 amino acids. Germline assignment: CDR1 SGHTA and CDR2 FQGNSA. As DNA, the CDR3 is TGTGCCAGCAGCTTTTTACAGTGGCGGGGGAGAATCGGGTGGCAGTTCTTC. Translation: CASSFLQWRGRIGWQFF.

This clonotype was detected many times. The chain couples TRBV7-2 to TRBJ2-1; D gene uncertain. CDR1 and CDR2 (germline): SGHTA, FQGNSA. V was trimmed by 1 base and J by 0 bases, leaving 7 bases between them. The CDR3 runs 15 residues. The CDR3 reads CASSLGTSSYNEQFF. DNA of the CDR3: TGTGCCAGCAGCTTAGGCACCAGCTCCTACAATGAGCAGTTCTTC.